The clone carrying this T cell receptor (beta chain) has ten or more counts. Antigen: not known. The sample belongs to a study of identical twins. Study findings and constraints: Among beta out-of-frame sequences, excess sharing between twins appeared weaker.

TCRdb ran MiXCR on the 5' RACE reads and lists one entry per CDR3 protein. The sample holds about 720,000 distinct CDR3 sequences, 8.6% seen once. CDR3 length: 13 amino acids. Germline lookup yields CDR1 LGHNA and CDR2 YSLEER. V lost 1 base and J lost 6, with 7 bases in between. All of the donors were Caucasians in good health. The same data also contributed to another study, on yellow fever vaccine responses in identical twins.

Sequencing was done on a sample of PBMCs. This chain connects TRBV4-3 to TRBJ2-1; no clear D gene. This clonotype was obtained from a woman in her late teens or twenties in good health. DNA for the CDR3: TGCGCCAGCAGCCAAGCTGTGAGCAATGAGCAGTTCTTC. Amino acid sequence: CASSQAVSNEQFF.